The clone carrying this T cell receptor (beta chain) was recorded at least ten times. Antigen: not known. The sample is drawn from a study of T cells after yellow fever vaccination. The CDR3 sequence is 16 residues long. CDR1 is KGHSH and CDR2 is LQKENI in the germline V gene. V was pared by 0 bases and J by 0 bases, with 9 bases between. TCRdb reanalysed the 5' RACE reads using MiXCR and keeps one entry per CDR3 protein. Counted here are about 310,000 distinct CDR3 sequences, less than 4.5% occurring once; the ten biggest clones make up less than 25%. Study-level findings and limits: Booster sampling recovered most clones from primary vaccination (nearly 98% CD4, around 90% CD8).

This clonotype originated in a man aged 18 to 35 who received the YFV17D yellow fever vaccine. Here the sequenced sample was PBMCs, taken on the day of the yellow fever booster vaccination. This sequence joins TRBV18 and TRBJ2-1, with D possibly being TRBD2 (5 bases). DNA for the CDR3: TGTGCCAGCTCACCACCGCGGGTGGGCTCCTACAATGAGCAGTTCTTC. Translation: CASSPPRVGSYNEQFF.